These T cell receptor beta chains were read from a single sample in a study of monozygotic twins with cystic fibrosis. Profiling relied on immunoSEQ multiplex PCR, and the TCRdb table lists in-frame clones only, not all of them. Seen here are 14,000 or so clones, 85% to 90% observed once, and the top ten hold 0.65% to 0.9%. Sequencing used blood. All receptors derive from a boy aged 5-17 years with cystic fibrosis. Both conserved end residues are part of each CDR3. A D gene is named only where the DNA matches it firmly. Clone size appears in some rows only: once, few, many, or a class for an expanded clone.

J,D,size,V,DNA,CDR3
TRBJ2-1,TRBD2,NA,TRBV7-2,TGTGCCAGCAGCTTTAGCGGGGGGGCCGATGAGCAGTTCTTC,CASSFSGGADEQFF
TRBJ2-2,NA,NA,TRBV2,TGTGCCAGCAGTGTGGACAGCGGATCCCGGGAGCTGTTTTTT,CASSVDSGSRELFF
TRBJ2-3,NA,NA,TRBV5-1,TGCGCCAGCAGCTTGATTAGCGGCACAGATACGCAGTATTTT,CASSLISGTDTQYF
TRBJ1-5,NA,once,TRBV23-1,TGCGCCAGCAGTCATCTTCTGGGGCCAAGGTGCAATCAGCCCCAGCATTTT,CASSHLLGPRCNQPQHF
TRBJ1-1,NA,NA,TRBV19,TGTGCCAGTTCTGGACAGTCTAACACTGAAGCTTTCTTT,CASSGQSNTEAFF
TRBJ2-6,NA,NA,TRBV5-6,TGTGCCAGCAGCTTGGCCTCTAATGTAGGGGCCAACGTCCTGACTTTC,CASSLASNVGANVLTF
TRBJ1-1,NA,NA,TRBV29-1,TGCAGCGCCGTATCGGGTCCGAGCATGAACACTGAAGCTTTCTTT,CSAVSGPSMNTEAFF
TRBJ1-6,NA,NA,TRBV9,TGTGCCAGCAGCGTAAGCGGGGGATCTTATAATTCACCCCTCCACTTT,CASSVSGGSYNSPLHF
TRBJ1-1,NA,few,TRBV5-1,TGCGCCAGCTTCACCGAGGGGAGGAGAGGTGAAGCTTTCTTT,CASFTEGRRGEAFF
TRBJ1-3,NA,NA,TRBV9,TGTGCCAGCAGCTCAGCCGGGGGTTCTGGAAACACCATATATTTT,CASSSAGGSGNTIYF
TRBJ2-7,TRBD1,NA,TRBV2,TGTGCCAGCACCTCCCCCGGGACAGGGAACGAGCAGTACTTC,CASTSPGTGNEQYF